This TCR beta chain comes out of a study of T cells in tumors after PD-1 blockade. Study in general: Patients had no prior checkpoint blockade, systemic immunosuppressants, or anti-cancer therapy within 4 weeks. During anti-PD-1 treatment, some patients continued daily vismodegib 150 mg. General observations from the study: Blood contained about 43% of the tumor's TCR clonotypes.

The CDR3 extends over 16 amino acids. The J segment lost 0 bases and the V segment lost 6 bases, leaving 5 bases of the junction unmatched. Germline CDR1 reads SNHLY; CDR2 reads FYNNEI. To note about this clone: The antigen is unknown.

TCRdb's copy holds only in-frame clones and misses some; the assay was immunoSEQ multiplex PCR. The table lists about 47,000 clones, nearly 80% of them singletons. The chain recombines TRBV2 with TRBJ1-6; 7 nucleotides agree with TRBD1. The sequence came from a human donor with basal cell carcinoma. The sequencing used PBMCs, collected before anti-PD-1 treatment. The CDR3 nucleotides read TGTGCCAGCAGGGACAGGATGAGCTCCTATAATTCACCCCTCCACTTT. This encodes CASRDRMSSYNSPLHF.